This TCR beta chain was identified in a study of CD8 T cells in ankylosing spondylitis. General study findings and limits: There was a TCR beta motif, made of several highly homologous variants, that appeared characteristic of ankylosing spondylitis blood. In ankylosing spondylitis patients, matched synovial fluid reportedly showed significant enrichment of disease-linked clones.

5'-RACE, quantitative and with molecular barcodes, yielded the TCR beta libraries. MiXCR was run by TCRdb on the 5' RACE reads, yielding one entry per CDR3 protein. Of fewer than 200,000 distinct CDR3 sequences in the sample, 15% to 20% were seen once. Ten or more counts support this clonotype. Its antigen remains unidentified. The sequenced sample consisted of blood, either unsorted or a sorted T cell fraction (not recorded which). This TCR was recovered from a male donor aged 5 to 30 with ankylosing spondylitis or in good health (not recorded which).

The CDR3 DNA follows: TGTGCCAGCAGCCAAAGGGAGACCGGGGAGCTGTTTTTT. It yields the protein CASSQRETGELFF. The rearrangement uses TRBV4-2 and TRBJ2-2; D possibly corresponds to TRBD2 (5 bases). The germline V gene encodes CDR1 LGHNA and CDR2 YNFKEQ. Trimming cost V 2 bases and J 5 bases, with 6 bases left between them. This CDR3 has 13 amino acids.